The 23 T cell receptor beta chains below come from one sample, sequenced in a study of T-cell reconstitution after alpha-beta-depleted transplantation in children. As it was prepared, the TCRbeta library received unique molecular identifiers. TCRdb recomputed calls from the PCR reads with MiXCR, one row per CDR3 protein. The sample carries roughly 180,000 distinct CDR3 sequences, about 15% recorded once. The sequencing used PBMCs from the stem cell graft donor, collected from the stem cell graft. The receptors originated from a human donor who donated a stem cell graft to a child with acute lymphoblastic leukemia.

This clonotype was picked up many times. The chain couples TRBV11-3 to TRBJ2-1; no firm D call. The CDR3 is 13 amino acids. Trimming took 5 bases from V and 6 from J, leaving 11 bases between them. CDR1 and CDR2 (germline): SGHNT, YENEEA. The CDR3 sequence: CASSLTWINEQFF. The CDR3 nucleotides read TGTGCCAGCAGCCTCACCTGGATCAATGAGCAGTTCTTC.

This clonotype was counted ten times or more. The V and J genes are TRBV10-1 and TRBJ1-1; D perhaps matches TRBD1 (6 bases). Germline assignment: CDR1 WNHNN and CDR2 SYGVQD (reference sequence). The CDR3 sequence is 14 residues long. The V gene lost 5 bases and the J gene lost 1 base, with 11 bases spanning the gap. The CDR3 DNA reads TGCGCCAGCAGTCCATTGACAGGGAACACTGAAGCTTTCTTT. This encodes CASSPLTGNTEAFF.

This clonotype came up many times. The V call is TRBV3-1, the J call TRBJ1-1, with 10 bases fitting TRBD1. The CDR3 runs 14 residues. The V gene's germline CDR1 is LGHDT and CDR2 YNNKEL (reference sequence). Germline trimming cut 1 base from V and 5 bases from J; bases unmatched to any gene: 1. The chain's CDR3 is CASSQGDRGTEAFF. The CDR3 DNA sequence: TGTGCCAGCAGCCAAGGGGACAGGGGTACTGAAGCTTTCTTT.

This clonotype turned up a few times. The V and J genes are TRBV5-1 and TRBJ2-1; the D gene is possibly TRBD2 (6 bases). The CDR3 has 16 residues. V was clipped by 0 bases and J by 8 bases, with 18 bases between them. CDR1 is SGHRS and CDR2 is YFSETQ in the germline V gene. CDR3: CASSLGQRAGRHEQFF. The CDR3 region has the DNA TGCGCCAGCAGCTTGGGGCAGCGGGCAGGCAGGCATGAGCAGTTCTTC.

This clonotype was detected many times. The V call is TRBV5-1, the J call TRBJ2-3; 7 nucleotides agree with TRBD2. Germline lookup yields CDR1 SGHRS and CDR2 YFSETQ. The ends lost 2 bases at V and 4 bases at J; junction bases unmatched: 1. The CDR3 consists of 13 residues. This CDR3 is CASSLGRADTQYF. The CDR3 region has the DNA TGCGCCAGCAGCTTAGGGAGGGCAGATACGCAGTATTTT.

The chain joins TRBV4-1 to TRBJ2-7, with 8 bases aligning to TRBD1. Trimming took 1 base from V and 6 from J; bases not matched to a gene: 11. The length of the CDR3 is 16 residues. CDR1 MGHRA and CDR2 YSYEKL come from the germline V gene. The CDR3 spells CASSQVWGQDTSEQYF. In DNA form, the CDR3 reads TGCGCCAGCAGCCAAGTCTGGGGACAGGATACCTCCGAGCAGTACTTC.

This clonotype showed up many times. The chain couples TRBV6-1 to TRBJ1-5; D ambiguous. CDR1 is MNHNS and CDR2 is SASEGT in the germline V gene. V lost 0 bases, J lost 3 bases, and 12 bases lay in between. This CDR3 comprises 16 residues. The CDR3 protein is CASSEALVGVNQPQHF. DNA for the CDR3: TGTGCCAGCAGTGAAGCGCTGGTCGGGGTCAATCAGCCCCAGCATTTT.

This clonotype was found many times. The rearrangement joins TRBV5-1 to TRBJ2-2; 16 nucleotides match TRBD2. J gave up 5 bases and V 0 bases, and 16 bases lay outside the gene matches. Germline loops: CDR1 SGHRS, CDR2 YFSETQ. This CDR3 is built from 22 residues. The CDR3 reads CASSLEKTSGTSGRARTGELFF. The CDR3 nucleotides are TGCGCCAGCAGCTTGGAGAAAACGTCGGGGACTAGCGGGAGGGCCCGGACCGGGGAGCTGTTTTTT.

This clonotype was counted ten times or more. The V gene is TRBV5-1, the J gene TRBJ2-4; 9 bases line up with TRBD1. CDR3 size: 15 residues. CDR1 is SGHRS and CDR2 is YFSETQ in the germline V gene. V trimming: 7 bases; J trimming: 4 bases; junction bases outside the gene matches: 9. The CDR3 DNA is TGCGCCAGCTTCGAGTCCGGGACAGGGAAAAACATTCAGTACTTC. Translation gives CASFESGTGKNIQYF.

The chain employs TRBV6-5 and TRBJ2-1; 9 nucleotides align to TRBD2. With V trimmed by 4 bases and J by 8 bases, 9 bases remained unmatched. The CDR3 extends over 15 amino acids. Germline assignment: CDR1 MNHEY and CDR2 SVGAGI. In DNA, the CDR3 is TGTGCCAGCAGTTCCGTAGCGGGAGTCAGAGATGAGCAGTTCTTC. Amino acid sequence: CASSSVAGVRDEQFF.

This clonotype was recorded only once. The chain employs TRBV25-1 and TRBJ2-2; D gene uncertain. Germline V CDR1 and CDR2: MGHDK, SYGVNS. This CDR3 has 14 amino acids. V lost 6 bases and J 6 bases, leaving 14 bases between the germline ends. The CDR3 nucleotides read TGTGCCAGCAGCCCGGAGTTATTCGCCGGGGAGCTGTTTTTT. Its protein product is CASSPELFAGELFF.

This clonotype was observed at least ten times. The V gene is TRBV5-1, the J gene TRBJ2-3; TRBD2 matches at 13 bases. This CDR3 contains 16 residues. Germline loops: CDR1 SGHRS, CDR2 YFSETQ. V was clipped by 3 bases and J by 3 bases; unmatched bases: 4. CDR3 loop: CASSYRTSGRTDTQYF. Written as DNA, the CDR3 is TGCGCCAGCAGCTACCGGACTAGCGGGAGAACAGATACGCAGTATTTT.

Many counts were recorded for this clonotype. V and J are TRBV25-1 and TRBJ2-1, with a tentative D call TRBD2 (6 bases). The CDR3 contains 12 residues. The germline V and J ends were trimmed by 4 bases and 10 bases, with 11 bases remaining between them. In germline, CDR1 is MGHDK, CDR2 SYGVNS. The CDR3 region has the DNA TGTGCCAGCAGTGGGGGGGACCTGGAGCAGTTCTTC. It translates to CASSGGDLEQFF. Supplemented by reference TRBV25-1 and TRBJ2-1, the full variable domain reads EADIYQTPRYLVIGTGKKITLECSQTMGHDKMYWYQQDPGMELHLIHYSYGVNSTEKGDLSSESTVSRIRTEHFPLTLESARPSHTSQYLCASSGGDLEQFFGPGTRLTVL.

This chain links TRBV2 with TRBJ2-5; possibly TRBD2 for D (5 bases). CDR1 SNHLY and CDR2 FYNNEI come from the germline V gene. CDR3 length equals 13 residues. Trimming took 6 bases from V and 5 from J, leaving 13 bases between them. The DNA for the CDR3 is TGTGCCAGCAGCAGCGGCCGTGACGAGACCCAGTACTTC. This encodes CASSSGRDETQYF.

This clonotype was detected many times. V gene TRBV27 combines with J gene TRBJ1-6, with a possible D match to TRBD1 (5 bases). This CDR3 spans 14 amino acids. From germline, CDR1 is MNHEY and CDR2 SMNVEV (reference sequence). Trimming shortened V by 9 bases and J by 5 bases, and 14 bases separated the two germline ends. The CDR3 is CASSGLTDNSPLHF. The CDR3, as DNA: TGTGCCAGTTCGGGACTGACTGATAATTCACCCCTCCACTTT.

In its sample, this clonotype was seen a few times. The CDR3 here is CAWSVALNEQFF. The CDR3 DNA reads as TGTGCCTGGAGTGTAGCTCTCAATGAGCAGTTCTTC. The rearrangement joins TRBV30 to TRBJ2-1; D call uncertain. The CDR3 totals 12 residues. Deletions cut 0 bases from V and 6 bases from J, with 6 bases between. CDR1 is GTSNPN and CDR2 is SVGIG in the germline V gene (reference sequence).

The table lists this clonotype with many counts. The rearrangement joins TRBV5-1 to TRBJ2-7, with 7 bases fitting TRBD1. Germline loops: CDR1 SGHRS, CDR2 YFSETQ. This CDR3 has 15 amino acids. Trimming cost V 2 bases and J 0 bases; bases outside gene matches: 5. DNA for the CDR3: TGCGCCAGCAGCTTCACAGGGGAACCCTCCTACGAGCAGTACTTC. It translates to CASSFTGEPSYEQYF.

This clonotype showed up many times. The CDR3 coding sequence is TGTGCCACGTCCGGACTAGCGGGATCTGAGGGCACCGGGGAGCTGTTTTTT. Translated: CATSGLAGSEGTGELFF. The V and J genes are TRBV2 and TRBJ2-2; 12 bases fit TRBD2. Losses at the gene ends were 10 bases for V and 4 bases for J; bases not matched to a gene: 13. Per the germline V gene, CDR1 is SNHLY and CDR2 is FYNNEI. This CDR3 has 17 amino acids.

This clonotype was counted at least ten times. The V and J genes are TRBV9 and TRBJ2-3, with D perhaps TRBD1 (5 bases). The germline gives CDR1 SGDLS, CDR2 YYNGEE. The CDR3 totals 15 residues. The germline V and J ends were trimmed by 2 bases and 4 bases, with 14 bases remaining between them. The CDR3 reads CASSVPLQGADTQYF. CDR3 DNA sequence: TGTGCCAGCAGCGTCCCCCTCCAGGGCGCAGATACGCAGTATTTT.

In the case of this clonotype: One junction end does not reproduce the germline sequence, and a read error may be involved. The chain links TRBV30 to TRBJ1-3; no clear D. This CDR3 contains 14 residues. Looked up from germline, CDR1 is GTSNPN and CDR2 is SVGIG (reference sequence). This chain's CDR3 is CAWTVEGSGNNIYF. CDR3 nucleotides: TGTGCCTGGACTGTCGAGGGCTCTGGAAACAACATATATTTT.

This clonotype was detected only a few times. The chain is built from TRBV5-1 and TRBJ2-7; 9 bases are shared with TRBD1. V was pared by 0 bases and J by 3 bases, with 7 bases of the junction left unmatched. This CDR3 has 16 residues. CDR1 SGHRS and CDR2 YFSETQ come from the germline V gene. The CDR3 DNA follows: TGCGCCAGCAGCTTGGAGGGACAGGGAAGAGGCTACGAGCAGTACTTC. Protein sequence: CASSLEGQGRGYEQYF.

This clonotype was detected many times. The V call is TRBV5-1, the J call TRBJ2-7; 10 bases agree with TRBD1. CDR3 size: 15 residues. Trimming at V came to 4 bases and at J to 7 bases, leaving 11 bases not matched to a gene. Germline lookup yields CDR1 SGHRS and CDR2 YFSETQ. The CDR3 coding sequence is TGCGCCAGCAGCAACCCCGGGACAGGGGATCTAGAGCAGTACTTC. Translated, it gives CASSNPGTGDLEQYF.

The chain joins TRBV7-8 to TRBJ1-5; D gene unclear. Germline CDR1 is SGHVS and CDR2 is FQNEAQ. V lost 5 bases and J 4 bases, leaving 9 bases between the germline ends. There are 13 residues in the CDR3. The CDR3 DNA is TGTGCCAGCAGCCGCAGACAAAATCAGCCCCAGCATTTT. Translated: CASSRRQNQPQHF.